This TCR beta chain was sequenced for a study of preoperative IRX-2 immunotherapy in early breast cancer. Treatment described: preoperative locoregional IRX-2 cytokine immunotherapy. Samples came from a phase Ib trial of preoperative locoregional IRX-2 cytokine immunotherapy. V shed 5 bases and J shed 3 bases, with 14 bases lying between them. The CDR3 contains 15 residues. Germline V lookup: CDR1 SEHNR, CDR2 FQNEAQ (reference sequence). Generated by immunoSEQ multiplex PCR, the TCRdb table keeps only in-frame clones and is missing some. The repertoire holds some 25,000 clones, with around 89% as singletons.

The J gene is TRBJ2-1, the V gene TRBV7-9; possible D gene TRBD1, 5 bases. Source: tumor tissue, taken after IRX-2 immunotherapy. The receptor comes from a human donor with breast cancer. The CDR3 DNA reads TGTGCCAGCAGCCCCGGCAGGGCACGCTACAATGAGCAGTTCTTC. Translating gives CASSPGRARYNEQFF.